One TCR beta chain is described in this entry. This clone's antigen is unknown. Within one base of it there is no much larger clone, and no base qualities were kept. V is reduced by 1 base and J by 0 bases, leaving a spacing of 10 bases between them. The CDR3 runs 16 amino acids, cysteine and phenylalanine included. The sequence is cut down to CDR3 DNA, 48 bases in frame from base 1. Based on the germline V gene, the CDR1 and CDR2 sequences are SGHTA and FQGNSA. The data are from a study of cytomegalovirus exposure and HLA in healthy donors (dated by TCRdb to about 2017). About the study as a whole: According to an earlier analysis of around 600 of the donors, some 180 million T cells yielded some 110 million unique TCR beta sequences and approximately 300 Gb of sequence data. An early release covering roughly 640 HLA-typed donors comprised about 320 gigabases of sequencing data and around 85 million unique TCR sequences. Among the roughly 400 genotyped donors, approximately 81% belonged to the genetic ancestry cluster associated with self-reported Caucasian donors. The aim of the study was to test whether cataloging public T cell receptors could identify signatures of past pathogen exposure. The study used immunosequencing to profile the T cell repertoires of approximately 690 subjects and linked those repertoires to cytomegalovirus serostatus. In addition to the first cohort of 650 to 800 subjects, a separate validation cohort of 130 or so different subjects was used. To predict cytomegalovirus infection status, the study brought together high-throughput TCR immunosequencing, statistical association of individual TCRs with disease status, and machine learning. A later analysis re-analyzed previously published TCR beta repertoires from approximately 700 donors and added high-resolution HLA genotyping to study TCR occurrence patterns. In the later analysis, no new phenotypic data were used to find candidate immune exposures; instead, reliance was placed on TCR beta sequences and their occurrence across donors. To decide whether each TCR beta V gene segment behaved as functional or pseudogenic, an earlier analysis of 587 of the donors relied on high-throughput TCR beta sequencing. Donor age, sex, ethnicity and CMV serostatus were compiled together with the repertoire data. In a later genetic analysis, genome-wide SNP genotypes for 398 of the 666 donors were used, and that subset was treated as a discovery cohort. All discovery cohort repertoires had been generated on a single sequencing platform. Both class I and class II loci were covered by HLA typing, at four-digit resolution. The number of typed donors differed by locus: about 620-630 for A, B, C, DRB1 and DQB1; approximately 530 for DQA1; 606 for DPA1; and some 430 for DPB1. Four or five DR-DQ haplotypes were handled as single units for association and clustering because linkage in the cohort was strong. On average, around 240,000 unique TCR beta nucleotide sequences were sequenced per donor among fewer than 500 genotyped donors of the cohort, with about 17% of those sequences being non-productive. Results the study describes overall, beyond this receptor: Assigning TCR associations to individual alleles was difficult when HLA alleles, especially DR and DQ, strongly co-occurred. The only immune exposure information available for the cohort was CMV serostatus. A total of 150 to 200 TCR beta chains were listed by the study as associated with cytomegalovirus. According to a later analysis, most CMV-associated TCR beta chains appeared to be HLA-restricted, and the HLA associations seemed to be driven largely by CMV exposure. Only TCR beta chains were sequenced in this cohort, and the absence of alpha or paired-chain data limited detectable features. Linkage disequilibrium might explain the correlated functional status among segregating V segments, but an unknown experimental factor could not be excluded. A cluster of highly shared sequence variants was judged likely to be a technical artifact of the sequencing pipeline. Some IMGT-functional V segments, including TRBV6-2 and TRBV6-3, could not be told apart with the 87-base-pair reads, so those segments were excluded. V-gene and J-gene trimming of TCR beta chains was associated with a missense DCLRE1C variant in a later genetic analysis, and the association was replicated in an independent cohort. According to a later analysis, TCR association rates differed among HLA loci, with DRB1 alleles showing the most associated TCRs and HLA-C alleles showing the fewest. A later analysis associated about 18,000 TCR beta sequences with specific HLA alleles at a false discovery rate of 0.05. In a later analysis, HLA-associated TCR beta chains showed more clonal expansion and lower generation probabilities than non-associated chains that were equally common. It was suggested by the authors that the approach could potentially be generalized to other disease states and immunological phenotypes. In vitro tests confirmed that a few of the cytomegalovirus-associated TCR beta chains recognize cytomegalovirus antigens. A further reported finding was that TCR beta sequences accurately predicted the HLA-A and HLA-B alleles for most subjects in the first cohort. Compared with the roughly 670-donor mean, donors in an Asian-associated ancestry cluster had fewer N-insertions in productive TCRs, according to a later genetic analysis. Because counts were too low, under 20 rarely observed V segments, including chromosome 9 orphons, were left out of the earlier analysis of 587 of the donors. The classifier was reported to diagnose cytomegalovirus status with high specificity and sensitivity in both the original cohort and the validation cohort. In an earlier analysis of about 550 of the donors, most TCR beta V segments were observed in productive rearrangements about 87% or about 30% of the time, broadly matching IMGT annotations. Because HLA typing was unavailable for some donors at each locus, only the typed subset was used in association tests. In a later analysis, several top co-occurrence clusters were reported to appear linked to parvovirus B19, influenza, CMV and Epstein-Barr virus. Sequencing depth was assumed to be roughly uniform across donors in the presence/absence analyses, though that assumption may not hold. Most TCR sequences were seen in very few donors, while some public TCRs were found in many individuals.

Library prep was done by the immunoSEQ multiplex PCR assay. For the multiplex PCR, a mixture combining 60 forward primers for TCR Vbeta segments and 13 reverse primers for TCR Jbeta segments was used. The CDR3 region of rearranged TCR beta genes was amplified from genomic DNA by a multiplex PCR assay. On the Illumina HiSeq System, the amplified TCR beta libraries were sequenced as 87-base-pair reads. From the authors' description of their analysis: In a later analysis, tens of millions of unique TCR beta chains were counted across the 500 to 850 repertoires, and some 10 million of these chains were shared by at least two donors. Raw reads were error-corrected and collapsed into unique sequences with a nearest-neighbor algorithm that merged closely related sequences to remove PCR and sequencing errors. Alignment of CDR3 sequences to IMGT reference sequences was used to assign V, D and J gene segments. Each retained sequence needed at least a six-nucleotide match to both a V gene segment and a J gene segment. A rearrangement was called productive if the CDR3 had no stop codons and remained in frame with V and J, and every other rearrangement was called non-productive. Following IMGT convention, CDR3 was defined as the stretch from the second conserved V-encoded cysteine up to the conserved J-encoded phenylalanine. The earlier analysis of 587 of the donors excluded any sequence lacking an unambiguous match to a single V gene segment. An earlier analysis of several hundred of the donors called V segments functional above 56.7% productive rearrangements and segregating when the between-donor standard deviation exceeded 5%. A statistical classification framework was developed to diagnose cytomegalovirus status using the catalog of TCR beta chain sequences. A later analysis assigned V and J genes by comparing TCR nucleotide sequences with IMGT/GENE-DB human TR gene sequences. Using the TCRdist pipeline, a later analysis assigned CDR3 sequences along with most-parsimonious VDJ recombination scenarios. In a later analysis, each TCR beta chain was defined by its CDR3 amino acid sequence together with its V-gene family, and reads without a unique V-gene family were excluded. In a later analysis, fewer than 600 highly shared, low-generation-probability nucleotide sequences were removed to address suspected cross-contamination and a sequencing artifact. In a later analysis, a clonal expansion index for each public chain was calculated from normalized within-repertoire ranks of inferred template counts. In a later analysis, generation probabilities were computed using a VDJ recombination model fitted to out-of-frame rearrangements, and the results were checked against IGoR. In a later analysis, TCR-TCR, TCR-HLA and TCR-CMV co-occurrence was scored with hypergeometric tests, and a repertoire-size bias correction was applied to TCR pairs. To estimate false discovery rates, a later analysis permuted the HLA or CMV assignments 20 times. In a later analysis, co-occurring TCRs were grouped using DBSCAN, and TCRdist sequence similarity was added for clustering within HLA-allele-positive subsets. Co-occurrence clustering excluded repertoires with fewer than 30,000 or more than 120,000 public chains, plus five with anomalous nucleotide sharing. Held by TCRdb, this immuneACCESS table contains in-frame sequences only and omits some clones. Under half of the omission traces to an unresolved V gene where checked; the cause of the rest is unknown. That table gives V, J and clone size, and the DNA gave D and trimming. This sample has 150,000 to 200,000 clones in its table, and about three quarters of those were observed once. The ten most abundant clones make up approximately 3.4% of the sample.

The cohort consisted of 666 healthy bone marrow donors. Cohort members were all nominally healthy when sampled, although unrecorded immune exposures were likely present. The donor tested CMV seropositive, placing the donor among the approximately 310 seropositive members of the cohort. A peripheral blood sample was collected from each donor, and TCR beta sequencing was performed on peripheral blood mononuclear cells. Genomic DNA extraction from the blood cell samples was performed with the Qiagen DNeasy Blood Extraction Kit. The chain is assembled from TRBV7-2 and TRBJ2-1, with no D gene named confidently. This sequence originates from a woman in her forties or fifties in good health and CMV-seropositive. The sample comprised PBMCs. The nucleotides are TGTGCCAGCAGCTTAGACTTCCTCGTCTCCTACAATGAGCAGTTCTTC. Translated, it reads CASSLDFLVSYNEQFF. Joined to the reference TRBV7-2 and TRBJ2-1 proteins, this CDR3 gives the full variable domain: GAGVSQSPSNKVTEKGKDVELRCDPISGHTALYWYRQSLGQGLEFLIYFQGNSAPDKSGLPSDRFSAERTGGSVSTLTIQRTQQEDSAVYLCASSLDFLVSYNEQFFGPGTRLTVL.